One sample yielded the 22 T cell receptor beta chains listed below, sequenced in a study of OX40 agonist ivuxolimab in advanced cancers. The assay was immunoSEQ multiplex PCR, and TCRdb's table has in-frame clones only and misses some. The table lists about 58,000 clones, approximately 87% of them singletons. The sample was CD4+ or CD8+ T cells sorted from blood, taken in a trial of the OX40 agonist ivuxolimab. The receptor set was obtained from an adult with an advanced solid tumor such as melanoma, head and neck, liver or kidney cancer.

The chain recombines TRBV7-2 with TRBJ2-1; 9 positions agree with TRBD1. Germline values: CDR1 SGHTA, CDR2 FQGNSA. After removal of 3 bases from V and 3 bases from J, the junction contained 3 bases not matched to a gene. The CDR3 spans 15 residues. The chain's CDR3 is CASSFGQGSYNEQFF. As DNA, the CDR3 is TGTGCCAGCAGCTTCGGACAGGGGAGCTACAATGAGCAGTTCTTC.

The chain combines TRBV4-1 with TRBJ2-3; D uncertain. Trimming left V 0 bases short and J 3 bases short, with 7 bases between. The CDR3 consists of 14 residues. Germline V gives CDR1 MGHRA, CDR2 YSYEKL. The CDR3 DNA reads TGCGCCAGCAGCCAAGATGTGGCGACAGATACGCAGTATTTT. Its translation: CASSQDVATDTQYF.

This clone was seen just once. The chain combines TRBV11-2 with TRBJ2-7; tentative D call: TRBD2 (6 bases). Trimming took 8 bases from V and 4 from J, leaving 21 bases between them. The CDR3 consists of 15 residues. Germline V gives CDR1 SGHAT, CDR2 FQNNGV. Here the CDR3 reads CASRRSGRSTYEQYF. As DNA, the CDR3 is TGTGCCAGCCGAAGATCGGGGAGGTCGACTTACGAGCAGTACTTC.

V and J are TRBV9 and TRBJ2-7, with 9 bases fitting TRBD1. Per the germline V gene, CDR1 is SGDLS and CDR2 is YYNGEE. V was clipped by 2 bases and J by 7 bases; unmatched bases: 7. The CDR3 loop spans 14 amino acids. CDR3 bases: TGTGCCAGCAGCGTGGGACAGGGAAGAGGAGAGCAGTACTTC. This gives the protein CASSVGQGRGEQYF. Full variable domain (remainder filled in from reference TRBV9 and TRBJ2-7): DSGVTQTPKHLITATGQRVTLRCSPRSGDLSVYWYQQSLDQGLQFLIQYYNGEERAKGNILERFSAQQFPDLHSELNLSSLELGDSALYFCASSVGQGRGEQYFGPGTRLTVT.

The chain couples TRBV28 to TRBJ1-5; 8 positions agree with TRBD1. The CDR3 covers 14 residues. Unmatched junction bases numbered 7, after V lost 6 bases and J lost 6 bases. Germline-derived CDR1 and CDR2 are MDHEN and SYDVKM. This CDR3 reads CASRGRTGIQPQHF. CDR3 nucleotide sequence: TGTGCCAGCAGGGGCCGGACAGGGATTCAGCCCCAGCATTTT.

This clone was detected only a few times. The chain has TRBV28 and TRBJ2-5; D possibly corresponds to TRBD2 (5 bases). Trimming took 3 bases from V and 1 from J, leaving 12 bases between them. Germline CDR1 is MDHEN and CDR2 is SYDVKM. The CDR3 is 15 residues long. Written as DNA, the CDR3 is TGTGCCAGCAGTTTGGTTTCTAGCCTCCAAGAGACCCAGTACTTC. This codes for CASSLVSSLQETQYF.

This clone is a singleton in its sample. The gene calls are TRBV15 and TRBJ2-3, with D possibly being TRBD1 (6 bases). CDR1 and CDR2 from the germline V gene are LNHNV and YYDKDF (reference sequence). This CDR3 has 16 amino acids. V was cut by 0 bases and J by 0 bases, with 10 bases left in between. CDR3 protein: CATSRDLGASTDTQYF. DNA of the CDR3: TGTGCCACCAGCAGAGATCTGGGGGCTAGCACAGATACGCAGTATTTT.

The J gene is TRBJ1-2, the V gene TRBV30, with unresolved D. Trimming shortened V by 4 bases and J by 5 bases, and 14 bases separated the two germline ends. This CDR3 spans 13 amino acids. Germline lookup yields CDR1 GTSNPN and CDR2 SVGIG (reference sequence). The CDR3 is CAWKVVNSYGYTF. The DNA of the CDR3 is TGTGCCTGGAAAGTGGTAAACTCATATGGCTACACCTTC. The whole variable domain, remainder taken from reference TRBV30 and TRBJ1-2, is SQTIHQWPATLVQPVGSPLSLECTVEGTSNPNLYWYRQAAGRGLQLLFYSVGIGQISSEVPQNLSASRPQDRQFILSSKKLLLSDSGFYLCAWKVVNSYGYTFGSGTRLTVV.

CDR3 amino acids: CASDGPNEQYF. The CDR3 nucleotides are TGTGCTAGTGACGGGCCAAACGAGCAGTACTTC. The chain recombines TRBV12-5 with TRBJ2-7; no reliable D call. Trimming cost V 7 bases and J 5 bases, with 9 bases left between them. This CDR3 comprises 11 residues. Germline values: CDR1 LGHNT, CDR2 FRNRAP.

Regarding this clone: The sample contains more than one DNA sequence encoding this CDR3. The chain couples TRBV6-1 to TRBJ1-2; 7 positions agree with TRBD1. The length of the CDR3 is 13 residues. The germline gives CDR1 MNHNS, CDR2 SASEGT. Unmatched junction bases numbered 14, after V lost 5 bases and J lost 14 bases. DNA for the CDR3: TGTGCCAGCAGTTCGGGACAGACTCAGGCTTGGACCTTC. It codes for CASSSGQTQAWTF.

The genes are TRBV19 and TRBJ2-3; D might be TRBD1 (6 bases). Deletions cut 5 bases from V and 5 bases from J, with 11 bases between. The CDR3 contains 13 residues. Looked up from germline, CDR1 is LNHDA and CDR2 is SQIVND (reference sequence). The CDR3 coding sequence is TGTGCCAGTAGTCCGAGGGGGAGAGATACGCAGTATTTT. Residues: CASSPRGRDTQYF. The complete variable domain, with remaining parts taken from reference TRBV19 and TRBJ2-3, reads DGGITQSPKYLFRKEGQNVTLSCEQNLNHDAMYWYRQDPGQGLRLIYYSQIVNDFQKGDIAEGYSVSREKKESFPLTVTSAQKNPTAFYLCASSPRGRDTQYFGPGTRLTVL.

The CDR3 DNA reads TGTGCCAGTCAGACAGGGGATGGCTACACCTTC. Protein: CASQTGDGYTF. The chain joins TRBV21-1 to TRBJ1-2; TRBD1, as called in the table, went unchecked against the DNA. TRBV21-1 is a known pseudogene. This CDR3 has 11 residues.

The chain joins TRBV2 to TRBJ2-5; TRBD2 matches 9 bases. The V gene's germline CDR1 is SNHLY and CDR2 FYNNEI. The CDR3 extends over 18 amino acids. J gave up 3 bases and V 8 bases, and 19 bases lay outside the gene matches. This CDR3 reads CASADSQRGARGKETQYF. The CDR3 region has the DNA TGTGCCAGCGCTGACAGCCAGCGGGGGGCCCGGGGTAAAGAGACCCAGTACTTC. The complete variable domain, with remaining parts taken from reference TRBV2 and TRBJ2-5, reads EPEVTQTPSHQVTQMGQEVILRCVPISNHLYFYWYRQILGQKVEFLVSFYNNEISEKSEIFDDQFSVERPDGSNFTLKIRSTKLEDSAMYFCASADSQRGARGKETQYFGPGTRLLVL.

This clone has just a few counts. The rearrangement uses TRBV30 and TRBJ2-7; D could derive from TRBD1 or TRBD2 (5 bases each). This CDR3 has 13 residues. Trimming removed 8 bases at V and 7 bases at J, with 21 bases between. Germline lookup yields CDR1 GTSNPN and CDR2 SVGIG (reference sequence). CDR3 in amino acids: CARSSGPRGEQYF. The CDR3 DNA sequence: TGTGCCAGGTCCTCAGGGCCACGGGGAGAGCAGTACTTC.

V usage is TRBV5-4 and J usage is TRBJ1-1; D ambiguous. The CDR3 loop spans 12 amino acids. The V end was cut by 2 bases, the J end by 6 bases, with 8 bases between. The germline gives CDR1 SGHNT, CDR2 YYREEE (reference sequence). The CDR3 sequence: CASSFDWAEAFF. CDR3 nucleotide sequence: TGTGCCAGCAGCTTTGACTGGGCTGAAGCTTTCTTT.

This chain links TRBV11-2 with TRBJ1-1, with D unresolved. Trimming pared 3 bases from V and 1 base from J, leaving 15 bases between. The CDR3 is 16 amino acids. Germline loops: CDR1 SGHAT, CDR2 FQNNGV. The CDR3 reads CASSFPKGSWNTEAFF. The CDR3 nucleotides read TGTGCCAGCAGCTTCCCAAAGGGATCTTGGAACACTGAAGCTTTCTTT.

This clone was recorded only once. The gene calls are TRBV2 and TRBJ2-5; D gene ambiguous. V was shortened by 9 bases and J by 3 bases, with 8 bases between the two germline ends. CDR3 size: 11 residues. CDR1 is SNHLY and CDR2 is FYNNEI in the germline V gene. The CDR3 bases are TGTGCCAGTCCTCGTGAAGAGACCCAGTACTTC. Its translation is CASPREETQYF.

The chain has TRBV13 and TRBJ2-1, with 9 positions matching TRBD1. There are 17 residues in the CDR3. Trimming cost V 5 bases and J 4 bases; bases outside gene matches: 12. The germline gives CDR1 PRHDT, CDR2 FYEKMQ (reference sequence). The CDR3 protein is CASSAPPWDRVYNEQFF. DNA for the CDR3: TGTGCCAGCAGCGCCCCTCCGTGGGACAGGGTATACAATGAGCAGTTCTTC.

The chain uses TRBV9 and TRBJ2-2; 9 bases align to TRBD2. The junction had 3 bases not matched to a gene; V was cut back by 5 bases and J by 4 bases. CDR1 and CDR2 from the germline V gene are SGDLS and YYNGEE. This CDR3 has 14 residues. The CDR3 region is CASRPTSGTGELFF. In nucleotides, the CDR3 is TGTGCCAGCAGGCCGACTAGCGGCACCGGGGAGCTGTTTTTT. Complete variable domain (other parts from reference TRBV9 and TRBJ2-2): DSGVTQTPKHLITATGQRVTLRCSPRSGDLSVYWYQQSLDQGLQFLIQYYNGEERAKGNILERFSAQQFPDLHSELNLSSLELGDSALYFCASRPTSGTGELFFGEGSRLTVL.

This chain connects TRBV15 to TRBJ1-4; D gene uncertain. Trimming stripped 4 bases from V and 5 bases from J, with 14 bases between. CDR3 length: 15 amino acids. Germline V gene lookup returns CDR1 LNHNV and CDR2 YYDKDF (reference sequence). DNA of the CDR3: TGTGCCACCAGCAAAGCACGGTTGATAAATGAAAAACTGTTTTTT. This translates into CATSKARLINEKLFF.

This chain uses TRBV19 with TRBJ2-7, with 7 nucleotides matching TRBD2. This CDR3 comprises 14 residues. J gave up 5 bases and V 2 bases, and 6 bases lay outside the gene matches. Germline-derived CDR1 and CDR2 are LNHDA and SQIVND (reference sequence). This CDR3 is CASSINGGINEQYF. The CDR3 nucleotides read TGTGCCAGTAGTATAAACGGGGGGATCAACGAGCAGTACTTC. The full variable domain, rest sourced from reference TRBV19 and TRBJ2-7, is DGGITQSPKYLFRKEGQNVTLSCEQNLNHDAMYWYRQDPGQGLRLIYYSQIVNDFQKGDIAEGYSVSREKKESFPLTVTSAQKNPTAFYLCASSINGGINEQYFGPGTRLTVT.

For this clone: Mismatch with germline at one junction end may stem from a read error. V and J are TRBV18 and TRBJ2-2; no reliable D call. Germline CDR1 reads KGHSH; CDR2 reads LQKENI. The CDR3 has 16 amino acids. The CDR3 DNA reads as TGTGCCAGCTCCCCACTATCCACAGCGAACACCGGGGAGCTGTTTTTT. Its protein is CASSPLSTANTGELFF.